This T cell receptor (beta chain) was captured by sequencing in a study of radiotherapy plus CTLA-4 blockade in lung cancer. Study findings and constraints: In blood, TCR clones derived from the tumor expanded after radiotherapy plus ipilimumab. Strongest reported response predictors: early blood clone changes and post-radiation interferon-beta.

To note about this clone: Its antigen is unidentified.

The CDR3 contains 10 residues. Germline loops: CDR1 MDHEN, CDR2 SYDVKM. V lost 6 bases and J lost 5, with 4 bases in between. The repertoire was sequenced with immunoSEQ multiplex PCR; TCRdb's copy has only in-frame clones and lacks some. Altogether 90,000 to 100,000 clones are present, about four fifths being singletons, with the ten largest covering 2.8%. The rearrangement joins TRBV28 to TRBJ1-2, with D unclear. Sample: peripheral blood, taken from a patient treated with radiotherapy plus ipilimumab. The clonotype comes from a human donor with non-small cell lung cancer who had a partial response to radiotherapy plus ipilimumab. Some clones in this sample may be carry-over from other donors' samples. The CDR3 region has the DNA TGTGCCAGCAGCAATTATGGCTACACCTTC. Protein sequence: CASSNYGYTF.